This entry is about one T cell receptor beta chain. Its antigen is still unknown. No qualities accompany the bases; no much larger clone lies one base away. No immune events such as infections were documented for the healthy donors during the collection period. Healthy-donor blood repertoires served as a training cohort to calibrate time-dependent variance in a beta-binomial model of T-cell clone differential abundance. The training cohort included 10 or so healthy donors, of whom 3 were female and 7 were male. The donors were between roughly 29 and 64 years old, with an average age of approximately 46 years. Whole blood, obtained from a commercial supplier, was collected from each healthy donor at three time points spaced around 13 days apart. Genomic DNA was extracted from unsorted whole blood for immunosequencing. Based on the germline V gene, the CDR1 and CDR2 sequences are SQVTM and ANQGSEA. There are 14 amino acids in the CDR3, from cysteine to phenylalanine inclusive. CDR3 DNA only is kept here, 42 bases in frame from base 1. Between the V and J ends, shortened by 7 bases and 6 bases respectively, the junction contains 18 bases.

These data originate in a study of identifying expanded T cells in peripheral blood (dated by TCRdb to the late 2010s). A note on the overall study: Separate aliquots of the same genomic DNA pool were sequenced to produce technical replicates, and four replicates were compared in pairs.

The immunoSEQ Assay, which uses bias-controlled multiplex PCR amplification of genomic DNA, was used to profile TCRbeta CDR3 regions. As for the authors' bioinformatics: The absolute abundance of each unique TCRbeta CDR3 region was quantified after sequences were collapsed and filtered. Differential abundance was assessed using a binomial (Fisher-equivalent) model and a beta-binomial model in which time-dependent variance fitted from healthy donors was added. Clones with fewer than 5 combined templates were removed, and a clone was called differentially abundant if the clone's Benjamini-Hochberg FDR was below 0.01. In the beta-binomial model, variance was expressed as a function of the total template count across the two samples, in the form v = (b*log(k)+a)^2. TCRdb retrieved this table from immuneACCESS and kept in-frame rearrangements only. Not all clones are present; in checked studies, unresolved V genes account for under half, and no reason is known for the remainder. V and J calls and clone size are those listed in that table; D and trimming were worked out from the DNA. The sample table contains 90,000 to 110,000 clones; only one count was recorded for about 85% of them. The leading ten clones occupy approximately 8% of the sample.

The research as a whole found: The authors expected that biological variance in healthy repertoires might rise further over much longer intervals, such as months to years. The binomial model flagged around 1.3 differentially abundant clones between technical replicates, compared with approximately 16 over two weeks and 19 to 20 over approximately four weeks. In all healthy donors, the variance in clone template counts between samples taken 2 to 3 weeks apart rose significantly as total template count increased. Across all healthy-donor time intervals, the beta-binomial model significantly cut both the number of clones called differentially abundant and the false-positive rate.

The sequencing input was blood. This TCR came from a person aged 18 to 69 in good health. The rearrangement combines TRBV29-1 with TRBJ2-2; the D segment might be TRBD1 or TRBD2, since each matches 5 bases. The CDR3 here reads CSGRRGPSSGELFF. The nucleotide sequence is TGCAGCGGGCGTAGGGGACCGAGTTCCGGGGAGCTGTTTTTT.